One T cell receptor beta chain is described in this entry. Its antigen is unknown. The data originate from a study of blood T cells in healthy people across ages. As for the study in general: Per every two T cells, about one barcoded beta molecule was captured by template switching.

Study findings and constraints: In the absence of known donor CMV status, changes in expanded clonotypes were possibly confounded. A roughly linear age-dependent decrease characterized TCR beta diversity per million T cells.

A sample-barcoded 5' primer and a J-beta primer mix were used in a second PCR of roughly 6 to 11 cycles. TCRdb re-derived calls from the 5' RACE reads in MiXCR, one entry per CDR3 protein. The sample shows roughly 1,300,000 distinct CDR3 sequences, 45% to 70% of them seen only once. Per germline, CDR1 SGHTA and CDR2 FQGNSA. The CDR3 contains 16 residues. V was cut by 2 bases and J by 0 bases, with 12 bases left in between. Material for sequencing was blood. This clonotype was sampled from a man aged 18 to 30 in good health. This chain joins TRBV7-2 and TRBJ2-3; tentative D call: TRBD1 (5 bases). CDR3 bases: TGTGCCAGCAGCTTATTCAGGGCCCCTAGCACAGATACGCAGTATTTT. Amino acids: CASSLFRAPSTDTQYF. Full variable domain (remainder filled in from reference TRBV7-2 and TRBJ2-3): GAGVSQSPSNKVTEKGKDVELRCDPISGHTALYWYRQSLGQGLEFLIYFQGNSAPDKSGLPSDRFSAERTGGSVSTLTIQRTQQEDSAVYLCASSLFRAPSTDTQYFGPGTRLTVL.